Described below is a single TCR beta chain sequence and its context. The antigen it recognizes is unknown. Per-base qualities were not stored, and no clone one base away is much larger. The immunoSEQ Assay, a bias-controlled multiplex PCR, was used to amplify TCRbeta CDR3 regions from genomic DNA. The authors' analysis ran thus. Nucleated cell counts per sample were estimated from amplification of reference gene primers within the assay. To quantify the absolute abundance of each unique TCRbeta CDR3 rearrangement, sequence reads were collapsed and filtered. Productive Simpson clonality was computed per sample as the square root of Simpson's diversity index over productive rearrangements. TCRdb carries this immuneACCESS record with in-frame sequences only. Its versions omit some clonotypes, under half of them owing to an unresolved V gene in the studies checked, with the rest unexplained. V and J calls plus clone size are reproduced from that table; the DNA served to infer D and trimming. The table for this sample lists some 110,000 clones; about 74% of them were counted only once. The biggest ten clones account for 6.2% of the sample.

There are 17 amino acids in the CDR3, from cysteine to phenylalanine inclusive. Only CDR3 DNA is held: 51 bases, read in frame from base 1. Taken from the germline V gene, the CDR1 and CDR2 loops are LGHNA and YSLEER. The germline V and J ends show losses of 4 bases and 2 bases respectively, and no gene match explains 8 bases of the junction. Each collaborating institution followed its own protocols to collect whole blood in K2EDTA tubes. Collaborator samples were shipped for TCRbeta analysis as frozen whole blood, isolated PBMCs, or DNA extracted from either sample type. This sample is part of a study of blood T cell repertoires in COVID-19 (dated by TCRdb to the early 2020s). Regarding the study in general: Collaborator samples came from the United States, Italy and Spain and covered acute and convalescent phases of COVID-19. The material from the prospective study consisted of cDNA or gDNA derived from T cells, B-cell-depleted T cells, or PBMCs. Samples were obtained from the ongoing ImmuneRACE study (first 160 participants) and from 1,200 or so subjects provided by 6 global collaborators. The repertoires were released in a freely available public database meant as a resource for research on the immune response to SARS-CoV-2. Where available, HLA class I and class II types were taken from metadata supplied by the sample provider and were not determined by assay-based typing. Subjects who had been exposed to COVID-19, were actively infected with it, or had recovered from it provided the deeply sampled blood TCRbeta repertoires that made up the dataset. Nearly every sample came with metadata listing a de-identified subject ID, COVID-19 status, age in years and sex. The paper as a whole reports these results and caveats: Clinical and demographic metadata were provided uncurated, with the amount varying by source and participant.

The chain uses TRBV4-3 and TRBJ2-1; 10 central bases correspond to TRBD2. The source is a man in his 70s with acute or convalescent COVID-19. Sequencing was done on a sample of peripheral blood. The CDR3 protein is CASSPLLSGGTYNEQFF. The nucleotide sequence reads as follows: TGCGCCAGCAGCCCTTTGCTTAGCGGGGGGACCTACAATGAGCAGTTCTTC.